These 13 T cell receptor beta chains were sequenced from one sample in a study of cytomegalovirus exposure and HLA in healthy donors. PCR primers comprised 60 Vbeta and 13 Jbeta primers. Libraries were prepared by immunoSEQ multiplex PCR; TCRdb keeps only in-frame clonotypes and omits some of them. This sample has some 110,000 clones; roughly 77% occur once, and the top ten carry roughly 5%. The sequenced sample consisted of PBMCs. The receptors derive from a man between 45 and 60 years old in good health and CMV-seropositive.

The chain recombines TRBV6-4 with TRBJ1-2; D unclear. Germline-derived CDR1 and CDR2 are MRHNA and SNTAGT. Trimming removed 0 bases from V and 8 bases from J, with 13 bases in between. The CDR3 has 14 residues. The CDR3 region is CASSDSNGKRGYTF. Written as DNA, the CDR3 is TGTGCCAGCAGTGACTCAAATGGGAAGCGGGGCTACACCTTC.

The chain is built from TRBV14 and TRBJ1-2, with D possibly being TRBD1 (5 bases). The CDR3 is 12 amino acids. Germline CDR1 SGHDN, CDR2 FVKESK. Deletions cut 6 bases from V and 0 bases from J, with 5 bases between. The CDR3 sequence: CASRTANYGYTF. CDR3 DNA sequence: TGTGCCAGCAGGACAGCTAACTATGGCTACACCTTC.

The chain combines TRBV30 with TRBJ2-3; 7 bases line up with TRBD2. V was pared by 2 bases and J by 5 bases, with 7 bases of the junction left unmatched. The germline V gene encodes CDR1 GTSNPN and CDR2 SVGIG (reference sequence). The CDR3 spans 14 residues. The CDR3 region has the DNA TGTGCCTGGAGTAGGAGGGAGGGCCGAGATACGCAGTATTTT. Translated, it gives CAWSRREGRDTQYF.

This chain uses TRBV7-9 with TRBJ1-5; D is unresolved. Deletions cut 1 base from V and 5 bases from J, with 6 bases between. The CDR3 is 13 residues long. CDR1 and CDR2 from the germline V gene are SEHNR and FQNEAQ (reference sequence). The CDR3 coding sequence is TGTGCCAGCAGCTTAGGTCAATATCAGCCCCAGCATTTT. Protein: CASSLGQYQPQHF.

The rearrangement uses TRBV30 and TRBJ1-1, with TRBD1 matching over 7 bases. V dropped 0 bases and J dropped 3; count of bases not matched to a gene: 7. Germline V gene data show CDR1 as GTSNPN and CDR2 as SVGIG (reference sequence). The CDR3 is 15 residues long. CDR3 protein: CAWSVLGQGDTEAFF. The DNA of the CDR3 is TGTGCCTGGAGTGTACTTGGTCAGGGGGACACTGAAGCTTTCTTT.

The table lists this clone with a few counts. The chain uses TRBV19 and TRBJ2-5; weak D call: TRBD2 (6 bases). The germline V and J ends were trimmed by 7 bases and 4 bases, with 16 bases remaining between them. The length of the CDR3 is 14 residues. Per the germline V gene, CDR1 is LNHDA and CDR2 is SQIVND (reference sequence). In DNA, the CDR3 is TGTGCCAGTAACAATCGGGGACTTACAGAGACCCAGTACTTC. The encoded protein is CASNNRGLTETQYF.

This chain links TRBV28 with TRBJ2-7; D uncertain. Per the germline V gene, CDR1 is MDHEN and CDR2 is SYDVKM. This CDR3 spans 12 amino acids. The V end was cut by 5 bases, the J end by 6 bases, with 11 bases between. The CDR3 DNA follows: TGTGCCAGCAGTCCGCCCCTGGCCGAGCAGTACTTC. The encoded protein is CASSPPLAEQYF.

This sequence joins TRBV4-2 and TRBJ1-4, with a possible D match to TRBD1 (5 bases). This CDR3 is built from 16 residues. CDR1 LGHNA and CDR2 YNFKEQ come from the germline V gene. Trimming left V 1 base short and J 0 bases short, with 9 bases between. Here the CDR3 DNA reads TGTGCCAGCAGCCAAGCACTCAGGGCAACTAATGAAAAACTGTTTTTT. Amino acid sequence: CASSQALRATNEKLFF.

This chain uses TRBV6-5 with TRBJ2-1; D may be TRBD2 (6 bases). The CDR3 consists of 15 residues. V lost 6 bases to trimming and J lost 8 bases, with 20 bases between them. From germline, CDR1 is MNHEY and CDR2 SVGAGI. The CDR3 here is CASRPISTSFHEQFF. Here the CDR3 DNA reads TGTGCCAGCAGACCTATTTCGACTAGTTTCCATGAGCAGTTCTTC.

Written as DNA, the CDR3 is TGTGCCAGCAGCCCCGACGGGCGGGGGGTAGATACGCAGTATTTT. Residues: CASSPDGRGVDTQYF. The chain carries TRBV7-3 and TRBJ2-3, with TRBD2 matching 8 bases. CDR1 and CDR2 (germline): SGHTA, FQGTGA. The CDR3 runs 15 residues. The trim removed 5 bases at V and 5 bases at J, leaving 9 bases unmatched.

CDR3 nucleotide sequence: TGTGCCAGCAGTCCCCGACAGGGTCTCGCCTATAATTCACCCCTCCACTTT. It is translated as CASSPRQGLAYNSPLHF. This chain joins TRBV27 and TRBJ1-6; 7 bases line up with TRBD1. CDR1 and CDR2 from the germline V gene are MNHEY and SMNVEV (reference sequence). V was pared by 5 bases and J by 2 bases, with 9 bases of the junction left unmatched. This CDR3 spans 17 amino acids.

The rearrangement joins TRBV5-1 to TRBJ1-2, with 8 positions matching TRBD1. Germline V gene sequence: CDR1 SGHRS, CDR2 YFSETQ. CDR3 length: 14 residues. V was clipped by 5 bases and J by 3 bases; unmatched bases: 6. The CDR3 DNA reads as TGCGCCAGCAGATACCCGGGACAGGACTATGGCTACACCTTC. This gives the protein CASRYPGQDYGYTF.

The chain is built from TRBV20-1 and TRBJ1-1; D gene uncertain. Trimming shortened V by 5 bases and J by 11 bases, and 15 bases separated the two germline ends. The CDR3 totals 11 residues. Per germline, CDR1 DFQATT and CDR2 SNEGSKA (reference sequence). The CDR3 sequence: CSAPKLQSAFF. The DNA of the CDR3 is TGCAGTGCTCCAAAATTACAATCGGCTTTCTTT.